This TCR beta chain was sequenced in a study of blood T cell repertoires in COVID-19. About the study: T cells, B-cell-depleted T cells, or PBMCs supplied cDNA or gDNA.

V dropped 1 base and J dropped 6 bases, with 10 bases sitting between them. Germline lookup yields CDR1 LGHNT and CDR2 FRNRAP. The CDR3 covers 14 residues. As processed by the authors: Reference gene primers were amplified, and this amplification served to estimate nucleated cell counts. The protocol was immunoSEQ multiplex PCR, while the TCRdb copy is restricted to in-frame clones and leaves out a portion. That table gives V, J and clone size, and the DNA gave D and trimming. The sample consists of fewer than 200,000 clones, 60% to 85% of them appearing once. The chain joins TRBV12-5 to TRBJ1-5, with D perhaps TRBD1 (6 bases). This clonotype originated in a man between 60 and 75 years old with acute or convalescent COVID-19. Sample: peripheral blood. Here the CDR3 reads CASGLGAGVQPQHF. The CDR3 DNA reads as TGTGCTAGTGGTTTGGGGGCAGGGGTTCAGCCCCAGCATTTT.